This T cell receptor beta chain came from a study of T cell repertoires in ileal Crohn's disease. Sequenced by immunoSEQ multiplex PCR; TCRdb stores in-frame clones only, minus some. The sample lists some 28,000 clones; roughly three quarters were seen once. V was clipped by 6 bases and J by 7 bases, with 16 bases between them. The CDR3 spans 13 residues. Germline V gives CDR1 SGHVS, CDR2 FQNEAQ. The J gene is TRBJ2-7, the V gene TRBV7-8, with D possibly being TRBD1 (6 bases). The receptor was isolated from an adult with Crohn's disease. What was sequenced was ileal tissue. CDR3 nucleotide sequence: TGTGCCAGCAGGACACAGGGCTTAGGGGAGCAGTACTTC. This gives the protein CASRTQGLGEQYF. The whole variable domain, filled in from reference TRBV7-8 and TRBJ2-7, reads GAGVSQSPRYKVAKRGQDVALRCDPISGHVSLFWYQQALGQGPEFLTYFQNEAQLDKSGLPSDRFFAERPEGSVSTLKIQRTQQEDSAVYLCASRTQGLGEQYFGPGTRLTVT.